This TCR beta chain was retrieved from a study of post-analysis software for immune sequencing data (dated by TCRdb to about 2015). About the study as a whole: Relapsing-remitting, secondary progressive and progressive-relapsing multiple sclerosis were recorded as disease courses, and subtype annotation was lacking for some patients. The patient repertoires were compared against approximately eleven previously published healthy control repertoires obtained from donors aged roughly 6 to 25 years. A subset of samples was prepared in parallel using single-end sample barcoding, then pooled and co-amplified after Illumina adapter ligation. The paper as a whole reports these results and caveats: Normalized Chao1 diversity was significantly lower in multiple sclerosis patients than controls, suggesting substantial peripheral T-cell clonal expansion. Several TRBV segments, including TRBV5-6, TRBV5-1 and TRBV20-1, were significantly more frequent in patients than controls. The multiple sclerosis patient group was slightly younger than the control group. When samples were clustered directly using the F measure, samples prepared in the same batch co-clustered strongly, which prompted a batch-effect correction.

The receptor library was made with PCR. The data were produced on an Illumina HiSeq 2500. To reduce PCR and sequencing biases, unique molecular identifiers were incorporated into the TCR beta cDNA libraries. Per 1 to 10 million input T cells, some 500,000 cDNA molecules were obtained, such that each molecule approximated one T cell. The same protocol used for the earlier healthy control dataset was applied to prepare and sequence the patient libraries. Within a given batch, samples were prepared together, multiplexed and sequenced on the same HiSeq lane. The source study handled its data this way. MIGEC handled the raw barcoded reads, throwing out single-read molecular identifier groups before consensus assembly and CDR3 extraction. Clonotype tables were post-analysed with VDJtools, normalizing diversity by down-sampling all datasets to the smallest sample size. Repertoire overlap clustering matched CDR3 amino acid but not nucleotide sequences to correct batch-related cross-sample contamination. Starting from the raw public reads, TCRdb applied fastp trimming at Q25, assembled clones with MiXCR and retained in-frame beta chains. Merged by CDR3 protein, the rows form single entries marked with the most common genes and DNA. TCRdb, not the authors, supplied the V and J calls. This sample comprises some 190,000 distinct CDR3 sequences, 25% to 30% of them detected only once. The ten largest clones add up to less than 4% of the sample.

In this sample, this clonotype turned up a few times. The antigen this receptor binds is unknown. This may be a read error: a much more frequent sequence differs by one nucleotide. The CDR1 and CDR2 encoded by the germline V gene (reference sequence) are MNHNY and SVGAGI. The CDR3 spans 11 residues, from the cysteine through the phenylalanine. The entry retains the CDR3 DNA only, 33 bases that are in frame from base 1. TCR beta repertoires were profiled from peripheral blood of more than ten young patients with multiple sclerosis to demonstrate the VDJtools post-analysis software. The patients with multiple sclerosis were children and adolescents between 6 and 15 years of age.

The sequenced material came from blood. The chain uses TRBV6-6 and TRBJ1-4, with the identity of the D gene unclear. The clonotype originates from a girl aged 2 to 17 with multiple sclerosis. The DNA reads as follows: TGTGCCAGCAGGGGAGGTGAAAAACGGTTTTTT. This codes for CASRGGEKRFF.